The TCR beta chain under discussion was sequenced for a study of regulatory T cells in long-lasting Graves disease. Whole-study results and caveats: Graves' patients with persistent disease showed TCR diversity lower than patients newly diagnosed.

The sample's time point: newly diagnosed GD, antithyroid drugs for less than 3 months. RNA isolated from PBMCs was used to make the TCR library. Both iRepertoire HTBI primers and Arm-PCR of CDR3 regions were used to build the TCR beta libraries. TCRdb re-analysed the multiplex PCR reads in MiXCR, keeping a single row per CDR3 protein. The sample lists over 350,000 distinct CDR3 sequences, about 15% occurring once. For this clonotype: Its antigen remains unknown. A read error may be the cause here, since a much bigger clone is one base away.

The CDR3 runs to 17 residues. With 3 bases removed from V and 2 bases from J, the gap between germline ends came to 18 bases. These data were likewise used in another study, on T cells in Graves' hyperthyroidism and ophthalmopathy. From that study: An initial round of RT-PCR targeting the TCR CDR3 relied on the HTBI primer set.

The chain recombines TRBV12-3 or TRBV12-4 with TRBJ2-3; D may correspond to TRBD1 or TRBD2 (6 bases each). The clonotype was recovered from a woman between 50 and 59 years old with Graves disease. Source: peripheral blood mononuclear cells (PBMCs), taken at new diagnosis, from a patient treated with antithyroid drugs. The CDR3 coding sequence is TGTGCCAGCAGTTTCCGATTTTCGAGGGGGGACACAGATACGCAGTATTTT. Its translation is CASSFRFSRGDTDTQYF.